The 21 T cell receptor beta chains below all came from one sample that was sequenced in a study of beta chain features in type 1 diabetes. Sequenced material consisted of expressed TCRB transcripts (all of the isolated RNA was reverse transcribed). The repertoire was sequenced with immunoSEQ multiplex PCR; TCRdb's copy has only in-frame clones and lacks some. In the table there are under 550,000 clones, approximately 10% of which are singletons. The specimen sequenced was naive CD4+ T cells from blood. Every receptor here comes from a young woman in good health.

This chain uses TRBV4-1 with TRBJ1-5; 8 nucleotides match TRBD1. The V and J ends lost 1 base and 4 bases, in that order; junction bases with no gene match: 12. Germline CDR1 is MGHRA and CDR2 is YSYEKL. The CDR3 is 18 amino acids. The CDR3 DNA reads TGCGCCAGCAGCCAAGGAGTGCTGGCGACAGGGGTAAATCAGCCCCAGCATTTT. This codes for CASSQGVLATGVNQPQHF.

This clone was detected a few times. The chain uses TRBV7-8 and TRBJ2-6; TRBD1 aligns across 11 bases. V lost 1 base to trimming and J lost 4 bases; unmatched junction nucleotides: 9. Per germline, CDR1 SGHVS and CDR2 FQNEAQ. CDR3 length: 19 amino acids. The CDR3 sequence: CASSLGFGQGARGANVLTF. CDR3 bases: TGTGCCAGCAGCTTAGGTTTTGGACAGGGGGCGCGAGGGGCCAACGTCCTGACTTTC.

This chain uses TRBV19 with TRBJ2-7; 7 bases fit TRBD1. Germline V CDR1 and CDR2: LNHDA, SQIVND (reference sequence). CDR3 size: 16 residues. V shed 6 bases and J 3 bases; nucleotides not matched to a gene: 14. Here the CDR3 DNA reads TGTGCCAGTAGCCCAGGGGGACAGAAGATCCTCTACGAGCAGTACGTC. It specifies CASSPGGQKILYEQYV.

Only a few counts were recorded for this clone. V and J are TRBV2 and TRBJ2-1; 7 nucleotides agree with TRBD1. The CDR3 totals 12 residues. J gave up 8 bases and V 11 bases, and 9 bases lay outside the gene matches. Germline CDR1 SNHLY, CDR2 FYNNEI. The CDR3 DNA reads TGTGCCTCCCTCAAACAGGGGCATGAGCAGTTCTTC. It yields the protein CASLKQGHEQFF. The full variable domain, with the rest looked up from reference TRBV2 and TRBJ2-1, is EPEVTQTPSHQVTQMGQEVILRCVPISNHLYFYWYRQILGQKVEFLVSFYNNEISEKSEIFDDQFSVERPDGSNFTLKIRSTKLEDSAMYFCASLKQGHEQFFGPGTRLTVL.

The CDR3: CASSAPGLAGGLTSYEQYF. The DNA of the CDR3 is TGTGCCAGCAGCGCTCCGGGACTAGCGGGAGGGCTTACCTCCTACGAGCAGTACTTC. This chain uses TRBV2 with TRBJ2-7; 16 bases align to TRBD2. Germline V gene data show CDR1 as SNHLY and CDR2 as FYNNEI. CDR3 length: 19 amino acids. The ends lost 6 bases at V and 0 bases at J; junction bases unmatched: 11.

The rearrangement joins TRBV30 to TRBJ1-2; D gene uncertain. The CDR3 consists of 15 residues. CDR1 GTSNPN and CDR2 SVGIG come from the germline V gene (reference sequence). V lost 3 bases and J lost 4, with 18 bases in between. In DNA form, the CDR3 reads TGTGCCTGGAGCCCACAACCGACGGGCATCTATGGCTACACCTTC. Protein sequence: CAWSPQPTGIYGYTF.

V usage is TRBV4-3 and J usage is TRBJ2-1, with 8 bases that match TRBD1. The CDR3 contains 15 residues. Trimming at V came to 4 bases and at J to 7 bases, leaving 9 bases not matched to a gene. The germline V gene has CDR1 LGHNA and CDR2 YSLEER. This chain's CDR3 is CASSPNRGWGNEQFF. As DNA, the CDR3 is TGCGCCAGCAGCCCAAACAGGGGGTGGGGAAATGAGCAGTTCTTC.

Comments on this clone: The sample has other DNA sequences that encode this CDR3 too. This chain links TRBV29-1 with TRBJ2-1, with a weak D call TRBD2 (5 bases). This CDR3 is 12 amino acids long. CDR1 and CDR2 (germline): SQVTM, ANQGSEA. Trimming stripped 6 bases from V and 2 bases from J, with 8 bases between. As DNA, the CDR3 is TGCAGCGTGGGCGGGCCCTACAATGAGCAGTTCTTC. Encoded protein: CSVGGPYNEQFF.

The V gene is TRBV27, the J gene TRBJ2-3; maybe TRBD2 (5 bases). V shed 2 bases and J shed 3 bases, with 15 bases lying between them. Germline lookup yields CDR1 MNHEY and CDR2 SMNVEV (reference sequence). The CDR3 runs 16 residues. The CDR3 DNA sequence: TGTGCCAGCAGTTTACCGGGGTGGCTGGGGACAGATACGCAGTATTTT. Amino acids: CASSLPGWLGTDTQYF.

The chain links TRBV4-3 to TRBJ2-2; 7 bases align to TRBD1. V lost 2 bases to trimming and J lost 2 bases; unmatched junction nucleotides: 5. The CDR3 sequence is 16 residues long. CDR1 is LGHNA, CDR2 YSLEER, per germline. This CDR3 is CASSQRAGGNTGELFF. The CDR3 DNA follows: TGCGCCAGCAGCCAACGGGCAGGGGGTAACACCGGGGAGCTGTTTTTT.

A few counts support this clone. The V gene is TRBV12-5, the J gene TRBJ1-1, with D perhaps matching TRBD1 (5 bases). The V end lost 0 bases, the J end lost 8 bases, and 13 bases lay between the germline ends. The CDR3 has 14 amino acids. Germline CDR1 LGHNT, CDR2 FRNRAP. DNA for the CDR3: TGTGCTAGTGGTTTGGTCCTCCAGGGATCCGAAGCTTTCTTT. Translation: CASGLVLQGSEAFF.

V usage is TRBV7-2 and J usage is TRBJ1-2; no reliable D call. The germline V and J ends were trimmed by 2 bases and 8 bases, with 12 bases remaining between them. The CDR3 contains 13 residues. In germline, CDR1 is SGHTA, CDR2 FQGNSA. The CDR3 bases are TGTGCCAGCAGCTTATTCCTGGCGGCGGGCTACACCTTC. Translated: CASSLFLAAGYTF.

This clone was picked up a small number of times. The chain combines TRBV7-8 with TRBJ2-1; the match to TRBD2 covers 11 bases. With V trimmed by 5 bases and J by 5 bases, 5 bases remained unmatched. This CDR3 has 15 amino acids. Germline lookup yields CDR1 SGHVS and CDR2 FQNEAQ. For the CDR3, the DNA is TGTGCCAGCAGCGATCCGGGACTAGCGGACAATGAGCAGTTCTTC. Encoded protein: CASSDPGLADNEQFF.

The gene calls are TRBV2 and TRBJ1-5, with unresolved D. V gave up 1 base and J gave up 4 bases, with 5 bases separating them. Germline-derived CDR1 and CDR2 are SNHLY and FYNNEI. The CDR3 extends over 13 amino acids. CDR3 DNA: TGTGCCAGCAGTGAAGAAGGTAATCAGCCCCAGCATTTT. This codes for CASSEEGNQPQHF.

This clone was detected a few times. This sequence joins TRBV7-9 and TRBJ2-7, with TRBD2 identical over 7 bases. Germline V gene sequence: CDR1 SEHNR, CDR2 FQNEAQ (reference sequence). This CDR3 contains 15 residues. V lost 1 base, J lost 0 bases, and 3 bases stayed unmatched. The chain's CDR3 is CASSLEGGSSYEQYF. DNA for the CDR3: TGTGCCAGCAGCTTAGAGGGCGGGAGCTCCTACGAGCAGTACTTC.

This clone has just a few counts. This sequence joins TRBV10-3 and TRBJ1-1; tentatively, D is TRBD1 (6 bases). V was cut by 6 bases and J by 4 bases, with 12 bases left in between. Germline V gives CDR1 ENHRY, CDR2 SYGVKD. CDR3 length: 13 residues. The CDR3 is CAISQDRGTEAFF. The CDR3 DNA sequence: TGTGCCATCAGCCAGGACAGAGGCACTGAAGCTTTCTTT.

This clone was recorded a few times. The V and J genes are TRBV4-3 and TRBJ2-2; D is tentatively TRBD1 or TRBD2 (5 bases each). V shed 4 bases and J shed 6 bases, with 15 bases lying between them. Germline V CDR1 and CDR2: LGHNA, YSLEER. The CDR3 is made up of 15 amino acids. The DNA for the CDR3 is TGCGCCAGCAGCCGCAAAAGAGGGGTGGCCGGGGAGCTGTTTTTT. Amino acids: CASSRKRGVAGELFF.

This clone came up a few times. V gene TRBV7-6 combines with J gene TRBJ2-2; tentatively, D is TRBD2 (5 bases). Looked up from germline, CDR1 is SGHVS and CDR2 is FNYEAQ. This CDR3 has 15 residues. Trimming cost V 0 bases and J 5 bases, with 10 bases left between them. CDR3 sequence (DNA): TGTGCCAGCAGCTTAGCTCGGACTCGGACCGGGGAGCTGTTTTTT. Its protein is CASSLARTRTGELFF.

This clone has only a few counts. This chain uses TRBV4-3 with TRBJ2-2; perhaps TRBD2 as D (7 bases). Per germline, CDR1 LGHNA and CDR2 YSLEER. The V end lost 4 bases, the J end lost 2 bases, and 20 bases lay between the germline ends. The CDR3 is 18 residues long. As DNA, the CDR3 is TGCGCCAGCAGCCCCCACTTTAGGGGGGGCACAAACACCGGGGAGCTGTTTTTT. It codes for CASSPHFRGGTNTGELFF.

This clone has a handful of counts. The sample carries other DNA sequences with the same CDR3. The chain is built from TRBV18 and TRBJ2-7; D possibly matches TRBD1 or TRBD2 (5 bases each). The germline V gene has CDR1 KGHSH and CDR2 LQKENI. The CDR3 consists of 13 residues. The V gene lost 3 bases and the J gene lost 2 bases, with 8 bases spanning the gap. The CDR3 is CASSPGTTYEQYF. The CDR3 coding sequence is TGTGCCAGCTCACCCGGGACCACCTACGAGCAGTACTTC.

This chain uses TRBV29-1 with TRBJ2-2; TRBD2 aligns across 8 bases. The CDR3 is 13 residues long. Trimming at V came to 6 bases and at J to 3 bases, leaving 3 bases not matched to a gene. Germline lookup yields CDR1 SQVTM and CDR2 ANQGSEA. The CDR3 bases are TGCAGCGTAACCGGGGGGGACACCGGGGAGCTGTTTTTT. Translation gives CSVTGGDTGELFF.